The 3 T cell receptor beta chains below were found in one sample sequenced in a study of CD8 T cells in ankylosing spondylitis. Study-wide results and limits: Made up of about eight highly homologous variants, a TCR beta motif appeared characteristic of ankylosing spondylitis blood.

Their antigens remain unidentified. TCRdb re-called the 5' RACE reads with MiXCR, one entry per CDR3 protein. The repertoire holds about 200,000 distinct CDR3 sequences, with about 6.7% as singletons. Sequenced: blood, either unsorted or a sorted T cell fraction (not recorded which). The receptors originated from a male donor with ankylosing spondylitis.

This clonotype has a count of ten or more. The chain recombines TRBV12-3 or TRBV12-4 with TRBJ2-1; D is perhaps TRBD2 (5 bases). The V end was cut by 5 bases, the J end by 2 bases, with 13 bases between. The CDR3 loop spans 15 amino acids. CDR3 nucleotides: TGTGCCAGCAGTCCCCTCACCGGGGCCTACAATGAGCAGTTCTTC. Its protein product is CASSPLTGAYNEQFF.

A few counts support this clonotype. V is TRBV10-3 and J is TRBJ2-2, with no clear D. The CDR3 runs 14 residues. Trimming pared 7 bases from V and 1 base from J, leaving 10 bases between. Per germline, CDR1 ENHRY and CDR2 SYGVKD. CDR3 coding DNA: TGTGCCATCAACGAGCCAGGGAACACCGGGGAGCTGTTTTTT. This sequence encodes CAINEPGNTGELFF.

This clonotype showed up many times. The chain recombines TRBV18 with TRBJ2-7, with TRBD1 matching over 7 bases. The germline V gene encodes CDR1 KGHSH and CDR2 LQKENI. The CDR3 is 15 amino acids. V lost 4 bases and J lost 2; bases outside the gene matches: 8. CDR3 in amino acids: CASSLGQSPPYEQYF. The CDR3 DNA reads as TGTGCCAGCTCACTGGGACAGTCCCCCCCCTACGAGCAGTACTTC.